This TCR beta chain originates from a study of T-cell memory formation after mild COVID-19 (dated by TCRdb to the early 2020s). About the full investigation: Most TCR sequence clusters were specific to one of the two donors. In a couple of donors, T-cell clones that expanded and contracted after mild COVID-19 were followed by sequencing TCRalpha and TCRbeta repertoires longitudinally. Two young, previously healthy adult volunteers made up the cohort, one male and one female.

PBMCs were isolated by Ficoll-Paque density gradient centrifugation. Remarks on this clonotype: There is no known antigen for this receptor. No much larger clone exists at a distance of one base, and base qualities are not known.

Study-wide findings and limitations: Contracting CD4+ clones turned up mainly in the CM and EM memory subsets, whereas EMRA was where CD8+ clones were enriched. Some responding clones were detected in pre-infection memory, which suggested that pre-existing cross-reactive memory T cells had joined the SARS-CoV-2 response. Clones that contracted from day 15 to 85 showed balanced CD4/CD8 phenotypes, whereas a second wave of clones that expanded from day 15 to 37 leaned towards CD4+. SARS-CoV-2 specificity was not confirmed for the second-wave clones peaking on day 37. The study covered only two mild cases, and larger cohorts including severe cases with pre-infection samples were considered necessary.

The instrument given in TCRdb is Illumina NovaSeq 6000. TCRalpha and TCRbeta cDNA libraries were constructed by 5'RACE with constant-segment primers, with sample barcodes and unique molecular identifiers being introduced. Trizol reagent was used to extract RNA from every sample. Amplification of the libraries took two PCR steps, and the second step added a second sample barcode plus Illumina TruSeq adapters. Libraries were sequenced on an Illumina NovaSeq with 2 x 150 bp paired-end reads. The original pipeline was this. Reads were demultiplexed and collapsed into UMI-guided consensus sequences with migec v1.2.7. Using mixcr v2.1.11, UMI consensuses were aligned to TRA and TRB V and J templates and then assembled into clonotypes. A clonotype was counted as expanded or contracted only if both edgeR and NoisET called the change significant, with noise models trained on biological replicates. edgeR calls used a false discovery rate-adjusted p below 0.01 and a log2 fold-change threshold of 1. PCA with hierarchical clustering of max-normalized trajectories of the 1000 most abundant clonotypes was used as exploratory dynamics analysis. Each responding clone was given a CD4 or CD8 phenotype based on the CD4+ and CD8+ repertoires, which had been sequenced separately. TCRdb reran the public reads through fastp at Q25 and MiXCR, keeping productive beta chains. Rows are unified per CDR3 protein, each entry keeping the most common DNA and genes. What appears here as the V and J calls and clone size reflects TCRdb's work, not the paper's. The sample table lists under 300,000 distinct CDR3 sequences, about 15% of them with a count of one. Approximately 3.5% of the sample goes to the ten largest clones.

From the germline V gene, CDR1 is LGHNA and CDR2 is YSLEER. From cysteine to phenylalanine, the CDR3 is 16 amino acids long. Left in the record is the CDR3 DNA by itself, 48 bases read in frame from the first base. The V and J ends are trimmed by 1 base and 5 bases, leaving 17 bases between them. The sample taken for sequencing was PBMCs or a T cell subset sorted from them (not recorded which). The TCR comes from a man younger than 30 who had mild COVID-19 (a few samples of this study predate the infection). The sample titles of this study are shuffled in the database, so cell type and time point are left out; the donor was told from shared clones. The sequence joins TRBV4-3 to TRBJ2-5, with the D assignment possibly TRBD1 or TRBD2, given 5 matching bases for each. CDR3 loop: CASSQGSGIEGETQYF. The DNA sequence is TGCGCCAGCAGCCAAGGTTCGGGTATAGAGGGGGAGACCCAGTACTTC.